The clone carrying this TCR beta chain showed up many times. RNA transcripts provided the source from which TCR beta CDR3 regions were amplified. TCR CDR3 regions were first amplified by RT-PCR with HTBI primers. TCRdb re-called the multiplex PCR reads through MiXCR, storing one row per CDR3 protein. The table shows 360,000 or so distinct CDR3 sequences, with around 18% occurring only once. This sample is part of a study of T cells in Graves' hyperthyroidism and ophthalmopathy. Study details: Any treatment followed the collection of peripheral blood at initial diagnosis.

The CDR3 sequence is 16 residues long. Germline V gene lookup returns CDR1 SGHRS and CDR2 YFSETQ. The germline V and J ends were trimmed by 4 bases and 8 bases, with 24 bases remaining between them. The sequence derives from a woman in her 40s with Graves' ophthalmopathy. The J gene is TRBJ1-2, the V gene TRBV5-1; tentative D call: TRBD1 (5 bases). The sequenced sample consisted of blood. DNA of the CDR3: TGCGCCAGCAGCGGGGGACTCGGAGGATATGATGGGGGCTACACCTTC. As protein: CASSGGLGGYDGGYTF.